One T cell receptor (beta chain) is described in this entry. This entry comes from a study of monozygotic twins with inflammatory bowel disease. TCRdb re-called the 5' RACE reads and gives one entry per CDR3 protein, without DNA. Its listing shows some 150,000 distinct CDR3 sequences. Germline loops: CDR1 SGHRS, CDR2 YFSETQ. The length of the CDR3 is 16 residues. The receptor's source is a human donor with ulcerative colitis or Crohn's disease, or a healthy co-twin of an affected twin (not recorded which). The sequencing input was blood. The V gene is TRBV5-1, the J gene TRBJ2-1; absent DNA, TCRdb's TRBD1 call cannot be checked. CDR3 loop: CASSSPRARSDNEQFF.